These 15 T cell receptor beta chains share one sample of origin, sequenced in a study of cytomegalovirus exposure and HLA in healthy donors. Use of 60 Vbeta and 13 Jbeta primers characterized the PCR. The assay was immunoSEQ multiplex PCR, and TCRdb's table has in-frame clones only and misses some. Among 110,000 to 150,000 clones listed, approximately 80% were seen once. The sequencing sample was made of PBMCs. The receptor set was obtained from a woman aged 40 to 50 in good health and CMV-seronegative.

The chain combines TRBV7-9 with TRBJ1-3, with D perhaps matching TRBD1 (5 bases). This CDR3 has 19 amino acids. Germline values: CDR1 SEHNR, CDR2 FQNEAQ (reference sequence). Trimming took 3 bases from V and 0 from J, leaving 21 bases between them. The chain's CDR3 is CASSFSGGFMGPSGNTIYF. The DNA for the CDR3 is TGTGCCAGCAGCTTTTCCGGGGGTTTTATGGGCCCCTCTGGAAACACCATATATTTT.

The chain recombines TRBV4-1 with TRBJ2-3, with D tentatively TRBD1 (5 bases). This CDR3 has 20 residues. CDR1 and CDR2 from the germline V gene are MGHRA and YSYEKL. V lost 3 bases and J 0 bases, leaving 25 bases between the germline ends. The CDR3 DNA follows: TGCGCCAGCAGCCACGATATCAAGGGGAAGTTTACTCCTAGCACAGATACGCAGTATTTT. Protein product: CASSHDIKGKFTPSTDTQYF.

The rearrangement uses TRBV5-1 and TRBJ2-7; the D is unclear. Trimming shortened V by 0 bases and J by 5 bases, and 18 bases separated the two germline ends. This CDR3 spans 16 amino acids. In germline, CDR1 is SGHRS, CDR2 YFSETQ. The CDR3 here is CASSLGPAGPSHEQYF. In DNA, the CDR3 is TGCGCCAGCAGCTTGGGACCGGCAGGTCCTTCCCACGAGCAGTACTTC.

J is TRBJ2-7 and V is TRBV19, with D possibly TRBD1 on 5 matching bases. The germline CDR1 and CDR2 sequences are LNHDA and SQIVND (reference sequence). Trimming removed 4 bases at V and 1 base at J, with 8 bases between. The CDR3 runs to 13 residues. CDR3 coding DNA: TGTGCCAGTAGTAGTGACAGATCCTACGAGCAGTACTTC. It is translated as CASSSDRSYEQYF.

Comment on this clone: The sample contains more than one DNA sequence encoding this CDR3. J is TRBJ1-2 and V is TRBV4-1; D is unclear. CDR1 and CDR2 from the germline V gene are MGHRA and YSYEKL. Between the trimmed V and J ends, which lost 1 base and 4 bases, there was a span of 13 bases. The CDR3 has 15 residues. CDR3 loop: CASSQVLGRPYGYTF. In DNA, the CDR3 is TGCGCCAGCAGCCAAGTCCTGGGGAGACCCTATGGCTACACCTTC.

The gene calls are TRBV19 and TRBJ1-5; the D gene is possibly TRBD1 (6 bases). Germline V gene data show CDR1 as LNHDA and CDR2 as SQIVND (reference sequence). Trimming took 5 bases from V and 3 from J, leaving 11 bases between them. The CDR3 consists of 14 residues. CDR3: CASSDGQFNQPQHF. DNA of the CDR3: TGTGCCAGTAGTGACGGACAGTTCAATCAGCCCCAGCATTTT.

The genes are TRBV6-5 and TRBJ2-5; 7 nucleotides line up with TRBD1. Germline values: CDR1 MNHEY, CDR2 SVGAGI. The CDR3 has 14 amino acids. Trimming took 8 bases from V and 0 from J; bases not matched to a gene: 6. The CDR3 DNA follows: TGTGCCAGCGGCCTGACAGGGTACCAAGAGACCCAGTACTTC. It yields the protein CASGLTGYQETQYF.

The chain uses TRBV6-1 and TRBJ1-1, with D unresolved. The CDR3 sequence is 15 residues long. The germline V gene has CDR1 MNHNS and CDR2 SASEGT. V lost 3 bases, J lost 0 bases, and 11 bases lay in between. CDR3 loop: CASSEMAQMNTEAFF. The CDR3 bases are TGTGCCAGCAGTGAGATGGCACAGATGAACACTGAAGCTTTCTTT.

This chain connects TRBV5-1 to TRBJ1-3; no definite D call. This CDR3 has 16 amino acids. Germline assignment: CDR1 SGHRS and CDR2 YFSETQ. Trimming took 3 bases from V and 0 from J, leaving 13 bases between them. For the CDR3, the DNA is TGCGCCAGCAGCTCGCGGGGTCCCCACTCTGGAAACACCATATATTTT. It codes for CASSSRGPHSGNTIYF.

The chain joins TRBV5-1 to TRBJ1-1, with a weak D call TRBD1 (6 bases). With 0 bases removed from V and 8 bases from J, the gap between germline ends came to 11 bases. Per the germline V gene, CDR1 is SGHRS and CDR2 is YFSETQ. This CDR3 is built from 13 residues. The CDR3 protein is CASSLGAGAEAFF. CDR3 nucleotide sequence: TGCGCCAGCAGCTTGGGGGCGGGGGCGGAAGCTTTCTTT. Full variable domain (missing parts from reference TRBV5-1 and TRBJ1-1): KAGVTQTPRYLIKTRGQQVTLSCSPISGHRSVSWYQQTPGQGLQFLFEYFSETQRNKGNFPGRFSGRQFSNSRSEMNVSTLELGDSALYLCASSLGAGAEAFFGQGTRLTVV.

This CDR3 reads CASSILSGSAGELFF. CDR3 in DNA: TGTGCCAGTAGTATTTTATCCGGGAGTGCCGGGGAGCTGTTTTTT. The chain joins TRBV19 to TRBJ2-2, with D perhaps TRBD2 (6 bases). Germline V gene lookup returns CDR1 LNHDA and CDR2 SQIVND (reference sequence). The V end was cut by 3 bases, the J end by 6 bases, with 14 bases between. The CDR3 sequence is 15 residues long. The variable domain in full, completed from reference TRBV19 and TRBJ2-2, reads DGGITQSPKYLFRKEGQNVTLSCEQNLNHDAMYWYRQDPGQGLRLIYYSQIVNDFQKGDIAEGYSVSREKKESFPLTVTSAQKNPTAFYLCASSILSGSAGELFFGEGSRLTVL.

V and J are TRBV6-6 and TRBJ2-7; TRBD1 matches at 7 bases. The V gene's germline CDR1 is MNHNY and CDR2 SVGAGI (reference sequence). The CDR3 has 12 residues. V was clipped by 10 bases and J by 6 bases; unmatched bases: 9. The chain's CDR3 is CAIMDRLGEQYF. The CDR3 DNA reads TGTGCCATCATGGACAGGCTGGGCGAGCAGTACTTC.

This clone was detected a few times. The DNA of the CDR3 is TGTGCCAGCAGTATCTTCGCCGGGGGGGTCTACAATGAGCAGTTCTTC. Translating gives CASSIFAGGVYNEQFF. The rearrangement links TRBV27 to TRBJ2-1; TRBD2 agrees at 8 bases. The germline gives CDR1 MNHEY, CDR2 SMNVEV (reference sequence). The CDR3 length is 16 residues. With 5 bases clipped from V and 3 bases from J, the junction kept 9 bases outside the gene matches.

This chain links TRBV9 with TRBJ2-5; perhaps TRBD2 as D (6 bases). With the DNA end fitting TRBJ2-7 better, the J assignment may be wrong. There are 14 residues in the CDR3. CDR1 and CDR2 from the germline V gene are SGDLS and YYNGEE. The CDR3 nucleotides read TGTGCCAGCAGCGGGGGGGAGATCTCCTACGAGCAGTACTTC. Protein product: CASSGGEISYEQYF.

The J gene is TRBJ1-5, the V gene TRBV29-1; unclear D gene. This CDR3 has 12 amino acids. Trimming pared 6 bases from V and 10 bases from J, leaving 16 bases between. CDR1 SQVTM and CDR2 ANQGSEA come from the germline V gene. The CDR3 sequence is CSVRTLGGPQHF. In DNA, the CDR3 is TGCAGCGTCCGCACCCTAGGCGGTCCCCAGCATTTT.